The rows below give T cell receptor beta chains drawn from one sample of a study of human T cells and chemical hapten exposure. TCRdb redid the calling of the RACE reads with MiXCR, one entry per CDR3 protein. Of 330,000 or so distinct CDR3 sequences listed, about 6% are singletons. Sequencing was performed on whole blood, taken in connection with sensitization to the hapten diphenylcyclopropenone (DPC). These receptors all stem from a woman aged 18-30 years with alopecia areata. Some clones in this sample may be carry-over from other donors' samples. Both conserved end residues are part of each CDR3. Each record gives: clone size, CDR3 length, J gene, D gene, V gene, CDR3 DNA, CDR3 protein. The D gene is left open where the match is weak. Size tells how often a clone was seen (once, few, many) or the class of an expanded clone, and some rows leave it out.

clone size: many
CDR3 length: 12
J gene: TRBJ1-5
D gene: -
V gene: TRBV20-1
CDR3 DNA: TGCAGTGCCAGCCGGGTTAATCAGCCCCAGCATTTT
CDR3 protein: CSASRVNQPQHF

clone size: -
CDR3 length: 14
J gene: TRBJ1-5
D gene: -
V gene: TRBV4-2
CDR3 DNA: TGTGCCAGCAGCCAAGGGGGCCAGAGTCAGCCCCAGCATTTT
CDR3 protein: CASSQGGQSQPQHF

clone size: many
CDR3 length: 15
J gene: TRBJ1-1
D gene: -
V gene: TRBV5-1
CDR3 DNA: TGCGCCAGCAGCTTGGCCGGGGTCATTGGCACTGAAGCTTTCTTT
CDR3 protein: CASSLAGVIGTEAFF

clone size: -
CDR3 length: 16
J gene: TRBJ2-6
D gene: -
V gene: TRBV6-6
CDR3 DNA: TGTGCCAGCAGTTACGGGTTGAACTCTGGGGCCAACGTCCTGACTTTC
CDR3 protein: CASSYGLNSGANVLTF

clone size: few
CDR3 length: 13
J gene: TRBJ2-7
D gene: -
V gene: TRBV12-3/TRBV12-4
CDR3 DNA: TGTGCCAGCAGTTTTTTTGTTACCTACGAGCAGTACTTC
CDR3 protein: CASSFFVTYEQYF

clone size: -
CDR3 length: 14
J gene: TRBJ2-7
D gene: -
V gene: TRBV4-3
CDR3 DNA: TGCGCCAGCAGCCATGTGATTGGGGACTACGAGCAGTACTTC
CDR3 protein: CASSHVIGDYEQYF

clone size: -
CDR3 length: 15
J gene: TRBJ1-2
D gene: -
V gene: TRBV6-5
CDR3 DNA: TGTGCCAGCAGTTACCCACAGTCGGGTTCCTATGGCTACACCTTC
CDR3 protein: CASSYPQSGSYGYTF

clone size: -
CDR3 length: 15
J gene: TRBJ2-5
D gene: TRBD1
V gene: TRBV6-5
CDR3 DNA: TGTGCCAGCAGTTACTCAGACAGGGGGCAAGAGACCCAGTACTTC
CDR3 protein: CASSYSDRGQETQYF

clone size: few
CDR3 length: 13
J gene: TRBJ1-1
D gene: -
V gene: TRBV19
CDR3 DNA: TGTGCCAGTTCAGCACTCCTGAGGACTGAAGCTTTCTTT
CDR3 protein: CASSALLRTEAFF

clone size: many
CDR3 length: 11
J gene: TRBJ1-1
D gene: -
V gene: TRBV7-9
CDR3 DNA: TGTGCCAGCTCCCGGTCGACTGAAGCTTTCTTT
CDR3 protein: CASSRSTEAFF

clone size: few
CDR3 length: 14
J gene: TRBJ1-5
D gene: -
V gene: TRBV7-9
CDR3 DNA: TGTGCCAGCAGCCACCACGGGGGCAATCAGCCCCAGCATTTT
CDR3 protein: CASSHHGGNQPQHF

clone size: few
CDR3 length: 12
J gene: TRBJ2-3
D gene: -
V gene: TRBV18
CDR3 DNA: TGTGCCAGCTCACCAATGTCAGATACGCAGTATTTT
CDR3 protein: CASSPMSDTQYF

clone size: many
CDR3 length: 15
J gene: TRBJ2-3
D gene: -
V gene: TRBV6-5
CDR3 DNA: TGTGCCAGCAGTAACCAGGGGCTCGTCACAGATACGCAGTATTTT
CDR3 protein: CASSNQGLVTDTQYF

clone size: -
CDR3 length: 17
J gene: TRBJ1-1
D gene: -
V gene: TRBV4-3
CDR3 DNA: TGCGCCAGCAGCCACTCCCTAGACTCTTCCTCGGAGACTGAAGCTTTCTTT
CDR3 protein: CASSHSLDSSSETEAFF

clone size: many
CDR3 length: 14
J gene: TRBJ1-1
D gene: TRBD1
V gene: TRBV25-1
CDR3 DNA: TGTGCCAGCAGAAATACAGGGGTGAACACTGAAGCTTTCTTT
CDR3 protein: CASRNTGVNTEAFF

clone size: many
CDR3 length: 15
J gene: TRBJ1-5
D gene: -
V gene: TRBV6-1
CDR3 DNA: TGTGCCAGCAGTGAATTGCTCCACCCGAGCCAGCCCCAGCATTTT
CDR3 protein: CASSELLHPSQPQHF

clone size: few
CDR3 length: 14
J gene: TRBJ2-5
D gene: -
V gene: TRBV5-1
CDR3 DNA: TGCGCCAGCAGCTTGGGTGAGCTCGGGGAGACCCAGTACTTC
CDR3 protein: CASSLGELGETQYF

clone size: many
CDR3 length: 15
J gene: TRBJ1-1
D gene: TRBD1
V gene: TRBV27
CDR3 DNA: TGTGCCAGCAGTCCAGGGACAGGGTTGAACACTGAAGCTTTCTTT
CDR3 protein: CASSPGTGLNTEAFF

clone size: -
CDR3 length: 15
J gene: TRBJ1-1
D gene: -
V gene: TRBV7-8
CDR3 DNA: TGTGCCAGCAGCACCCGACAGAGAATGAACACTGAAGCTTTCTTT
CDR3 protein: CASSTRQRMNTEAFF

clone size: many
CDR3 length: 14
J gene: TRBJ2-3
D gene: -
V gene: TRBV7-9
CDR3 DNA: TGTGCCAGCAGCTTAGCGCGGGGCACAGATACGCAGTATTTT
CDR3 protein: CASSLARGTDTQYF

clone size: few
CDR3 length: 13
J gene: TRBJ2-7
D gene: -
V gene: TRBV6-6
CDR3 DNA: TGTGCCAGCAGTCCCGGGTCCGCCCTCGAGCAGTACTTC
CDR3 protein: CASSPGSALEQYF

clone size: few
CDR3 length: 14
J gene: TRBJ1-1
D gene: TRBD1
V gene: TRBV6-2/TRBV6-3
CDR3 DNA: TGTGCCAGCAGAACAGGGGGATTTAACACTGAAGCTTTCTTT
CDR3 protein: CASRTGGFNTEAFF

clone size: few
CDR3 length: 15
J gene: TRBJ2-1
D gene: TRBD1
V gene: TRBV19
CDR3 DNA: TGTGCCAGTAGAGACCGGGACAGCCCTAACAATGAGCAGTTCTTC
CDR3 protein: CASRDRDSPNNEQFF

clone size: many
CDR3 length: 14
J gene: TRBJ2-1
D gene: -
V gene: TRBV11-3
CDR3 DNA: TGTGCCAGCAGCTCCCGAAACTCCTACAATGAGCAGTTCTTC
CDR3 protein: CASSSRNSYNEQFF

clone size: -
CDR3 length: 15
J gene: TRBJ2-7
D gene: -
V gene: TRBV27
CDR3 DNA: TGTGCCAGCACCCGAACCGGGCCCTCATTCTACGAGCAGTACTTC
CDR3 protein: CASTRTGPSFYEQYF

clone size: few
CDR3 length: 13
J gene: TRBJ1-1
D gene: -
V gene: TRBV12-3/TRBV12-4
CDR3 DNA: TGTGCCAGCAGGCCCGGCACAAGCCCTGAAGCTTTCTTT
CDR3 protein: CASRPGTSPEAFF

clone size: few
CDR3 length: 14
J gene: TRBJ2-3
D gene: -
V gene: TRBV7-2
CDR3 DNA: TGTGCCAGCAGCTCATCCTCTAGCACAGATACGCAGTATTTT
CDR3 protein: CASSSSSSTDTQYF

clone size: few
CDR3 length: 13
J gene: TRBJ2-1
D gene: -
V gene: TRBV7-3
CDR3 DNA: TGTGCCAGCAGCTCCAATCTCTACAATGAGCAGTTCTTC
CDR3 protein: CASSSNLYNEQFF

clone size: -
CDR3 length: 14
J gene: TRBJ2-3
D gene: -
V gene: TRBV9
CDR3 DNA: TGTGCCAGCAGCGTAGATGGTAGCACAGATACGCAGTATTTT
CDR3 protein: CASSVDGSTDTQYF

clone size: medium-sized
CDR3 length: 12
J gene: TRBJ1-4
D gene: -
V gene: TRBV29-1
CDR3 DNA: TGCAGCGTTTGCCCGGATAATGAAAAACTGTTTTTT
CDR3 protein: CSVCPDNEKLFF

clone size: few
CDR3 length: 13
J gene: TRBJ1-4
D gene: -
V gene: TRBV5-1
CDR3 DNA: TGCGCCAGCAGTCCCCCGGGGGACGAAAAACTGTTTTTT
CDR3 protein: CASSPPGDEKLFF

clone size: -
CDR3 length: 16
J gene: TRBJ2-3
D gene: -
V gene: TRBV5-1
CDR3 DNA: TGCGCCAGCAGCTTGGCGGTGGTCGACGTCCCCGGAACGCAGTATTTT
CDR3 protein: CASSLAVVDVPGTQYF

clone size: many
CDR3 length: 16
J gene: TRBJ1-5
D gene: TRBD1
V gene: TRBV5-1
CDR3 DNA: TGCGCCAGCAGCCCTGGGACAGGGGTTGGAAATCAGCCCCAGCATTTT
CDR3 protein: CASSPGTGVGNQPQHF

clone size: many
CDR3 length: 17
J gene: TRBJ2-3
D gene: -
V gene: TRBV12-3/TRBV12-4
CDR3 DNA: TGTGCCAGCAGTTTATTCCCTGGCGCGACGGGCGCAGATACGCAGTATTTT
CDR3 protein: CASSLFPGATGADTQYF

clone size: many
CDR3 length: 14
J gene: TRBJ1-6
D gene: TRBD1
V gene: TRBV4-2
CDR3 DNA: TGTGCCAGCAGCTACGACAGGGTCACTTCACCCCTCCACTTT
CDR3 protein: CASSYDRVTSPLHF

clone size: many
CDR3 length: 14
J gene: TRBJ1-5
D gene: TRBD1
V gene: TRBV20-1
CDR3 DNA: TGCAGTGCTAATAGGGGACAGGGAGTTCAGCCCCAGCATTTT
CDR3 protein: CSANRGQGVQPQHF

clone size: few
CDR3 length: 15
J gene: TRBJ1-1
D gene: -
V gene: TRBV12-3/TRBV12-4
CDR3 DNA: TGTGCCAGCAGCCGAGGGGTGGCCTTGAACACTGAAGCTTTCTTT
CDR3 protein: CASSRGVALNTEAFF

clone size: few
CDR3 length: 16
J gene: TRBJ2-5
D gene: -
V gene: TRBV6-1
CDR3 DNA: TGTGCCAGCAGTTCAACATATAACCTTTACCAAGAGACCCAGTACTTC
CDR3 protein: CASSSTYNLYQETQYF

clone size: -
CDR3 length: 14
J gene: TRBJ1-2
D gene: -
V gene: TRBV29-1
CDR3 DNA: TGCAGCGTTGATTTTTTGGGGCAGTTCTATGGCTACACCTTC
CDR3 protein: CSVDFLGQFYGYTF

clone size: many
CDR3 length: 12
J gene: TRBJ2-1
D gene: -
V gene: TRBV2
CDR3 DNA: TGTGCCAGCAGTGAAGCAAGGGGACTCAAGTTCTTC
CDR3 protein: CASSEARGLKFF

clone size: few
CDR3 length: 14
J gene: TRBJ1-5
D gene: -
V gene: TRBV20-1
CDR3 DNA: TGCAGTGCTAGAGGGGAGACTAGCAATCAGCCCCAGCATTTT
CDR3 protein: CSARGETSNQPQHF

clone size: few
CDR3 length: 20
J gene: TRBJ2-3
D gene: TRBD2
V gene: TRBV27
CDR3 DNA: TGTGCCAGCAGTTTATCGGGACTAGCGGGGGGGACTAAAAACACAGATACGCAGTATTTT
CDR3 protein: CASSLSGLAGGTKNTDTQYF

clone size: many
CDR3 length: 20
J gene: TRBJ2-7
D gene: TRBD1
V gene: TRBV12-5
CDR3 DNA: TGTGCTAGTGGTTTGGTACCTCGGACAGGGGACGTTCGGGAATTCTACGAGCAGTACTTC
CDR3 protein: CASGLVPRTGDVREFYEQYF

clone size: many
CDR3 length: 15
J gene: TRBJ1-5
D gene: -
V gene: TRBV5-1
CDR3 DNA: TGCGCCAGCAGCATAACCGGGACCCCGGAGCAGCCCCAGCATTTT
CDR3 protein: CASSITGTPEQPQHF

clone size: many
CDR3 length: 13
J gene: TRBJ1-1
D gene: TRBD1
V gene: TRBV27
CDR3 DNA: TGTGCCAGCAGTTTTTACGGACAGGGGGAAGCTTTCTTT
CDR3 protein: CASSFYGQGEAFF

clone size: few
CDR3 length: 11
J gene: TRBJ1-1
D gene: -
V gene: TRBV4-2
CDR3 DNA: TGTGCCAGCAGCCAAGATAGGGAAGCTTTCTTT
CDR3 protein: CASSQDREAFF

clone size: few
CDR3 length: 15
J gene: TRBJ2-6
D gene: TRBD1
V gene: TRBV20-1
CDR3 DNA: TGCAGTGCTAGATACAGGGGGCTTGGGGCCAACGTCCTGACTTTC
CDR3 protein: CSARYRGLGANVLTF

clone size: few
CDR3 length: 14
J gene: TRBJ1-5
D gene: -
V gene: TRBV4-3
CDR3 DNA: TGCGCCAGCAGCCAAGACAGGGTAGGTCAGCCCCAGCATTTT
CDR3 protein: CASSQDRVGQPQHF

clone size: few
CDR3 length: 19
J gene: TRBJ1-5
D gene: TRBD1
V gene: TRBV6-1
CDR3 DNA: TGTGCCAGCATTAACATACCGGGACAGGGACCCTATAGCAATCAGCCCCAGCATTTT
CDR3 protein: CASINIPGQGPYSNQPQHF

clone size: few
CDR3 length: 15
J gene: TRBJ2-5
D gene: -
V gene: TRBV7-2
CDR3 DNA: TGTGCCAGCAGCTTAGCCGGGAAGGAAACAGAGACCCAGTACTTC
CDR3 protein: CASSLAGKETETQYF

clone size: few
CDR3 length: 11
J gene: TRBJ2-1
D gene: -
V gene: TRBV12-3/TRBV12-4
CDR3 DNA: TGTGCCAGCAGTTCCAGGGCTGAGCAGTTCTTC
CDR3 protein: CASSSRAEQFF

clone size: -
CDR3 length: 14
J gene: TRBJ1-2
D gene: -
V gene: TRBV15
CDR3 DNA: TGTGCCACCAGCAGAGATAGGACAAACTATGGCTACACCTTC
CDR3 protein: CATSRDRTNYGYTF

clone size: few
CDR3 length: 15
J gene: TRBJ1-1
D gene: -
V gene: TRBV27
CDR3 DNA: TGTGCCAGCAGGGCAAGGGCGGCAATGAACACTGAAGCTTTCTTT
CDR3 protein: CASRARAAMNTEAFF

clone size: -
CDR3 length: 13
J gene: TRBJ2-1
D gene: TRBD2
V gene: TRBV12-3/TRBV12-4
CDR3 DNA: TGTGCCAGCTCTCCGGGGGGGACCGATGAGCAGTTCTTC
CDR3 protein: CASSPGGTDEQFF

clone size: -
CDR3 length: 15
J gene: TRBJ2-3
D gene: -
V gene: TRBV3-1
CDR3 DNA: TGTGCCAGCAGCCAAGGACCATTCGGCACAGATACGCAGTATTTT
CDR3 protein: CASSQGPFGTDTQYF

clone size: few
CDR3 length: 17
J gene: TRBJ2-3
D gene: TRBD1
V gene: TRBV4-3
CDR3 DNA: TGCGCCAGCAGCCAAGATGGACAGGTTACTAGCACAGATACGCAGTATTTT
CDR3 protein: CASSQDGQVTSTDTQYF

clone size: many
CDR3 length: 16
J gene: TRBJ1-2
D gene: -
V gene: TRBV4-3
CDR3 DNA: TGCGCCAGCAGCCAAGGAGCTCGGGGGATATCGTATGGCTACACCTTC
CDR3 protein: CASSQGARGISYGYTF

clone size: few
CDR3 length: 13
J gene: TRBJ1-1
D gene: TRBD1
V gene: TRBV6-2/TRBV6-3
CDR3 DNA: TGTGCCAGCAGGTGGACAGGGAGCACTGAAGCTTTCTTT
CDR3 protein: CASRWTGSTEAFF

clone size: many
CDR3 length: 15
J gene: TRBJ2-1
D gene: TRBD1
V gene: TRBV6-5
CDR3 DNA: TGTGCCAGCAGTTACGGGGGACAGCCGATTATTGAGCAGTTCTTC
CDR3 protein: CASSYGGQPIIEQFF

clone size: few
CDR3 length: 13
J gene: TRBJ2-7
D gene: -
V gene: TRBV9
CDR3 DNA: TGTGCCAGCAGCGTAGCTTTCGGCTACGAGCAGTACTTC
CDR3 protein: CASSVAFGYEQYF